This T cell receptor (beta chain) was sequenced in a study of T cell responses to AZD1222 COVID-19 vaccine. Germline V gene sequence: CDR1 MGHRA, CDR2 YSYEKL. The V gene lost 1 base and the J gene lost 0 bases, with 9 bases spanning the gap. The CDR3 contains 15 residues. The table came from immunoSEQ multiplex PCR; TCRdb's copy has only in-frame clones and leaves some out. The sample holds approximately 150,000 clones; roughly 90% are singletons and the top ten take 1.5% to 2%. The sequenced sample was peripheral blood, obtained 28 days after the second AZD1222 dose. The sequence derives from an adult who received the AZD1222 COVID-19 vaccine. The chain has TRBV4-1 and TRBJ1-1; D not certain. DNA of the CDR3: TGCGCCAGCAGCCAAGCTTGGGGAATGAACACTGAAGCTTTCTTT. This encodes CASSQAWGMNTEAFF.